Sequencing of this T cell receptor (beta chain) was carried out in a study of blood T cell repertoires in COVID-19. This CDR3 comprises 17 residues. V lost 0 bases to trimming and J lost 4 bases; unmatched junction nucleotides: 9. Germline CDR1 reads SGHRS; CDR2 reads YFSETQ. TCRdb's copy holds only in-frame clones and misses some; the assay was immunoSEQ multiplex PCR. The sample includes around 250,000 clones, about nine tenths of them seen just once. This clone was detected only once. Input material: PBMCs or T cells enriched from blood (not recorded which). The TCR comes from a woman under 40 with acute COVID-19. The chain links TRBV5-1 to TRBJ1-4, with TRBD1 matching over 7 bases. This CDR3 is CASSLEVKGQHNEKLFF. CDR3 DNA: TGCGCCAGCAGCTTGGAAGTTAAGGGACAGCATAATGAAAAACTGTTTTTT.